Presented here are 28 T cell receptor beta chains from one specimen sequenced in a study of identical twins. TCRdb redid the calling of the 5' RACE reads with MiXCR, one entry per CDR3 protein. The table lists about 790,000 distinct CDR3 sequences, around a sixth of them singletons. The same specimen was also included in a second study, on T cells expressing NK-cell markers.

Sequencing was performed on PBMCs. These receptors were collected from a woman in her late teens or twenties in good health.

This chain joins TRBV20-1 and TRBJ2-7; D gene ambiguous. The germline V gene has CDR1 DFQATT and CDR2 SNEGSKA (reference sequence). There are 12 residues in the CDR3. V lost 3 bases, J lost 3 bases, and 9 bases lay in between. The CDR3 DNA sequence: TGCAGTGCTAGGGCCACGCTCTACGAGCAGTACTTC. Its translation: CSARATLYEQYF.

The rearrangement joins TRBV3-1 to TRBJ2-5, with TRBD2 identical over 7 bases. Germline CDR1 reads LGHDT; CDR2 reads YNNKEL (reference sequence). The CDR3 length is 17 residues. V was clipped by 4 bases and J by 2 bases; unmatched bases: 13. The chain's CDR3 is CASSLLTSPHKQETQYF. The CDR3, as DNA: TGTGCCAGCAGCCTCCTGACTAGCCCACATAAGCAAGAGACCCAGTACTTC.

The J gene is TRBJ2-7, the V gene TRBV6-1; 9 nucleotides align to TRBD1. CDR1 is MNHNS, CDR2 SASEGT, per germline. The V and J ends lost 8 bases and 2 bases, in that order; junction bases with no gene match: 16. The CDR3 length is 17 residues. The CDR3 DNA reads TGTGCCAGCCCGGAGGGGTCCCGGGACAGGGATCCCTACGAGCAGTACTTC. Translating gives CASPEGSRDRDPYEQYF.

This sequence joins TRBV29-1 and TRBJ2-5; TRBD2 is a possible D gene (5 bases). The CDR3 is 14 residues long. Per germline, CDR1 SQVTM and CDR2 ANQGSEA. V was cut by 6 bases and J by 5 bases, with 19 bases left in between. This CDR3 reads CSVTATSGPETQYF. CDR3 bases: TGCAGCGTCACCGCTACGAGCGGTCCCGAGACCCAGTACTTC. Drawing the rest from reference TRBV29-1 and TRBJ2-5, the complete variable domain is SAVISQKPSRDICQRGTSLTIQCQVDSQVTMMFWYRQQPGQSLTLIATANQGSEATYESGFVIDKFPISRPNLTFSTLTVSNMSPEDSSIYLCSVTATSGPETQYFGPGTRLLVL.

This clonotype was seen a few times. DNA for the CDR3: TGTGCCAGCAGTTACATAGGGGAACGATATCAGCCCCAGCATTTT. Translation: CASSYIGERYQPQHF. The chain has TRBV6-2 or TRBV6-3 and TRBJ1-5, with D maybe TRBD1 (5 bases). Trimming stripped 2 bases from V and 5 bases from J, with 13 bases between. Looked up from germline, CDR1 is MNHEY and CDR2 is SVGEGT. The CDR3 has 15 residues.

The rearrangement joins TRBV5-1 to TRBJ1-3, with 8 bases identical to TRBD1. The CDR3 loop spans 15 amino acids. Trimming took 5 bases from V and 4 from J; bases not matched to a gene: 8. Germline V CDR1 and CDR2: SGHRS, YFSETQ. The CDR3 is CASRRRTGMGNTIYF. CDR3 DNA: TGCGCCAGCAGGAGGAGGACAGGGATGGGAAACACCATATATTTT.

The CDR3 reads CAISSDRRGNVLTF. The CDR3, as DNA: TGTGCCATCAGCTCCGACAGAAGGGGCAACGTCCTGACTTTC. This rearrangement joins TRBV10-3 to TRBJ2-6; the D gene is possibly TRBD1 (5 bases). The CDR3 totals 14 residues. The germline V gene encodes CDR1 ENHRY and CDR2 SYGVKD. V lost 6 bases to trimming and J lost 9 bases, with 15 bases between them.

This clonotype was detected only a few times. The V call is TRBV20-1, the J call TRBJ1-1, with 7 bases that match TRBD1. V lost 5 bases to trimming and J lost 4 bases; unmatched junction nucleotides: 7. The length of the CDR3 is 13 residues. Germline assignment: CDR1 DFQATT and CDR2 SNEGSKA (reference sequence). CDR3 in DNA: TGCAGTGCTCCAGGCTCAGGGGGCACTGAAGCTTTCTTT. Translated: CSAPGSGGTEAFF.

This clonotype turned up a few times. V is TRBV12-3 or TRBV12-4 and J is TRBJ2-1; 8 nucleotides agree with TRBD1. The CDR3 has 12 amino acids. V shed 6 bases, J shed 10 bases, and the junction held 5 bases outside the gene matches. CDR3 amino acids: CASRYTGGEQFF. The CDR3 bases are TGTGCCAGCAGATATACAGGGGGAGAGCAGTTCTTC.

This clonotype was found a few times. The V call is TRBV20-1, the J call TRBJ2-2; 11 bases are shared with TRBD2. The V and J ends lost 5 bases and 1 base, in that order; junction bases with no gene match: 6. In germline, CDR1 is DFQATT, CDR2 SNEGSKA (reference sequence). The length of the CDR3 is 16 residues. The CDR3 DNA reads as TGCAGTGCTCATCTAGCGGGGGGCCGGAACACCGGGGAGCTGTTTTTT. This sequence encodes CSAHLAGGRNTGELFF.

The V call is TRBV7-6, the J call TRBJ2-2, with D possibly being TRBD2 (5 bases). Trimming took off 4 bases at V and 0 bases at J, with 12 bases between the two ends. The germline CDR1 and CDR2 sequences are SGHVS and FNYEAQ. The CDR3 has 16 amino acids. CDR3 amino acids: CASSSPAGANTGELFF. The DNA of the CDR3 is TGTGCCAGCAGCTCCCCCGCCGGGGCGAACACCGGGGAGCTGTTTTTT.

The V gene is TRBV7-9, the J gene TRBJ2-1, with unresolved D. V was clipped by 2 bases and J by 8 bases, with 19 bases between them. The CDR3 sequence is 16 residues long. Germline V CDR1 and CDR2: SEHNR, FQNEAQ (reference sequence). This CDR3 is CASSLMKRSADHEQFF. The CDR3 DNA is TGTGCCAGCAGCTTAATGAAGAGATCCGCGGACCATGAGCAGTTCTTC.

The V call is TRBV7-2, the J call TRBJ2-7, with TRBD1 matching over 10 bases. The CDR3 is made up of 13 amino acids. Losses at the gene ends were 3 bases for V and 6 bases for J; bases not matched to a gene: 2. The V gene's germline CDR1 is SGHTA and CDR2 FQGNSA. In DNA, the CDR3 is TGTGCCAGCAGCTTGACAGGGGGCGTCGAGCAGTACTTC. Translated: CASSLTGGVEQYF. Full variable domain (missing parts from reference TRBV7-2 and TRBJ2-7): GAGVSQSPSNKVTEKGKDVELRCDPISGHTALYWYRQSLGQGLEFLIYFQGNSAPDKSGLPSDRFSAERTGGSVSTLTIQRTQQEDSAVYLCASSLTGGVEQYFGPGTRLTVT.

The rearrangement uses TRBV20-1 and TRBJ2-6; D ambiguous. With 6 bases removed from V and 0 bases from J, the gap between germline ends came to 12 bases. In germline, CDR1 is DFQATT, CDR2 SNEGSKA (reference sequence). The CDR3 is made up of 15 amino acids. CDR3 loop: CSAMQLSSGANVLTF. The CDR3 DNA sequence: TGCAGTGCCATGCAGCTGAGCTCTGGGGCCAACGTCCTGACTTTC.

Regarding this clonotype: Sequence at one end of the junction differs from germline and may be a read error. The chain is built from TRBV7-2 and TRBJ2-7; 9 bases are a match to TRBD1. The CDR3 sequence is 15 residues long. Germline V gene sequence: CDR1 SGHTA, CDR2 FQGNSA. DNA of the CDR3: TGTGCCACCAGCGCCCTTTGGGACAGGGCCTACGAGCAGTACTTC. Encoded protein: CATSALWDRAYEQYF. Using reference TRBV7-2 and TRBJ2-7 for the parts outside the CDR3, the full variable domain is GAGVSQSPSNKVTEKGKDVELRCDPISGHTALYWYRQSLGQGLEFLIYFQGNSAPDKSGLPSDRFSAERTGGSVSTLTIQRTQQEDSAVYLCATSALWDRAYEQYFGPGTRLTVT.

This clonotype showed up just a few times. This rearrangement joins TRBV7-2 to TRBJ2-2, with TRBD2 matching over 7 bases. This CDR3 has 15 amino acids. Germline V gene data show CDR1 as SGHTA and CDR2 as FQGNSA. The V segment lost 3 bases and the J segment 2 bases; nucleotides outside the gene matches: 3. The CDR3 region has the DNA TGTGCCAGCAGCTTCGCTAGCGGTAACACCGGGGAGCTGTTTTTT. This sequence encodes CASSFASGNTGELFF.

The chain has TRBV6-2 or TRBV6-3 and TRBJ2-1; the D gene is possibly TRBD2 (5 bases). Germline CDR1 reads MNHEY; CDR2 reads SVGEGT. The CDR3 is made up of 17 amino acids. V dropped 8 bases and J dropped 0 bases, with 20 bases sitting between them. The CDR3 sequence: CASAYEAGKSSYNEQFF. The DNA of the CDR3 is TGTGCCAGCGCATACGAGGCGGGCAAAAGCTCCTACAATGAGCAGTTCTTC.

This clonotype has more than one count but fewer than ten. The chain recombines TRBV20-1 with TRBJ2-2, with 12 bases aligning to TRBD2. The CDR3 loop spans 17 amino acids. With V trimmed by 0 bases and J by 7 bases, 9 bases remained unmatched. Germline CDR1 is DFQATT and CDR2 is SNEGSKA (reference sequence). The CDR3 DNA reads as TGCAGTGCTAGAGACCAGGGACTAGCGGGCTGGGGCGGGGAGCTGTTTTTT. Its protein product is CSARDQGLAGWGGELFF.

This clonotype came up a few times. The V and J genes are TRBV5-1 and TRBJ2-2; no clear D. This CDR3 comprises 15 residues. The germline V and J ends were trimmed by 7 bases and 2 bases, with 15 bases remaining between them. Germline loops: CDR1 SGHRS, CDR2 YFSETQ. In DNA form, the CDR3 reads TGCGCCAGCGGCGAACGGACCGCTAACACCGGGGAGCTGTTTTTT. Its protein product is CASGERTANTGELFF.

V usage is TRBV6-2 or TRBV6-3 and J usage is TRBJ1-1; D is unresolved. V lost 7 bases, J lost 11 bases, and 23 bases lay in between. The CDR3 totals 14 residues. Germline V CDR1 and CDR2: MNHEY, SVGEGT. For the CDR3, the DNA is TGTGCCAGCAATCCAAGAAGCGATAAGGGAAAGGCTTTCTTT. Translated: CASNPRSDKGKAFF.

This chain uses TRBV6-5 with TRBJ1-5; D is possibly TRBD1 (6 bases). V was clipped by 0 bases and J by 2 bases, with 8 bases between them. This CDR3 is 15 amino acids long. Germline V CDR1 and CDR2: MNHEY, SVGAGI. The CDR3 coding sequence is TGTGCCAGCAGTTACTCAAGGGGGGGCAATCAGCCCCAGCATTTT. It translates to CASSYSRGGNQPQHF.

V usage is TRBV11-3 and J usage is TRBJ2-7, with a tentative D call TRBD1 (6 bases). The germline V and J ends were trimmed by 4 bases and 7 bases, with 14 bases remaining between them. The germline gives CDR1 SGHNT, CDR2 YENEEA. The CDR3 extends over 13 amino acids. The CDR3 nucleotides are TGTGCCAGCAGCTCGGACAGTTTCTCGGAGCAGTACTTC. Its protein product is CASSSDSFSEQYF.

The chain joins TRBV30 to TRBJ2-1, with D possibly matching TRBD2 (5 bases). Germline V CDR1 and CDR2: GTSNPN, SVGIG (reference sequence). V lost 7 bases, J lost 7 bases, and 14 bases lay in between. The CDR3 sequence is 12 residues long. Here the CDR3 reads CAFRTARNEQFF. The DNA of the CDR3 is TGTGCCTTTCGGACTGCTCGGAATGAGCAGTTCTTC. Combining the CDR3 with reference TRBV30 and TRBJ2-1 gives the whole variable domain SQTIHQWPATLVQPVGSPLSLECTVEGTSNPNLYWYRQAAGRGLQLLFYSVGIGQISSEVPQNLSASRPQDRQFILSSKKLLLSDSGFYLCAFRTARNEQFFGPGTRLTVL.

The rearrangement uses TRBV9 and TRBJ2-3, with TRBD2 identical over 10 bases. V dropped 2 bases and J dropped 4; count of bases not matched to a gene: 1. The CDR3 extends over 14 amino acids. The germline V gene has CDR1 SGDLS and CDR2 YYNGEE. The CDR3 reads CASSVLAGADTQYF. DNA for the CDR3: TGTGCCAGCAGCGTGCTAGCGGGAGCAGATACGCAGTATTTT.

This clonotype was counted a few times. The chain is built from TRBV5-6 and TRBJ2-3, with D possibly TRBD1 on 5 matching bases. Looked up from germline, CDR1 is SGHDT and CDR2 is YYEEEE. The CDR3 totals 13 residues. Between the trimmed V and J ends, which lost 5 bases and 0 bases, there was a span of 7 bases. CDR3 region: CASRRQSTDTQYF. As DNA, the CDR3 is TGTGCCAGCAGGAGACAGAGCACAGATACGCAGTATTTT.

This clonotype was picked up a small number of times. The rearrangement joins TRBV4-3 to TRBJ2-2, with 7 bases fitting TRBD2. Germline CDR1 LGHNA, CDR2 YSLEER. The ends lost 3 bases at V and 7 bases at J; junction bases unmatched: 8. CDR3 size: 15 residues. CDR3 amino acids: CASSQGGRYSGELFF. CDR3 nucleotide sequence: TGCGCCAGCAGCCAGGGGGGGAGATACAGCGGGGAGCTGTTTTTT.

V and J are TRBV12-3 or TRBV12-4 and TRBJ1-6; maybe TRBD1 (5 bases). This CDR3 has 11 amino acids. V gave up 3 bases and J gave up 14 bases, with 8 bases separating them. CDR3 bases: TGTGCCAGCAGTTTGGGGGGAACCCTCCACTTT. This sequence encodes CASSLGGTLHF.

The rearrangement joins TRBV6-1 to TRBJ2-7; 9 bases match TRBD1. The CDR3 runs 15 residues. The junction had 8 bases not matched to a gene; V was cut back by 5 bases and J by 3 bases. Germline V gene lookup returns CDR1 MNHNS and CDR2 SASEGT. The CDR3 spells CASSIYRGPLYEQYF. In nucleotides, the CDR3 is TGTGCCAGCAGTATTTACAGGGGGCCCCTCTACGAGCAGTACTTC.